A selection of T cell receptor beta chains follows, all from one sample in a study of blood T cell repertoires in COVID-19. TCRdb keeps only in-frame clones here, not all; method: immunoSEQ multiplex PCR. The table lists about 300,000 clones, roughly 88% of them singletons, with approximately 7% in the top ten. Sample: peripheral blood. The source of these receptors is a woman aged 30 to 39 who had recovered from COVID-19. CDR3s include the opening cysteine and the closing phenylalanine or tryptophan. D genes are given only for firm matches. Size is omitted from some rows. Given values are once, few, many or a class for expanded clones.

v_gene	j_gene	d_gene	abundance	CDR3nt	CDR3aa
TRBV15	TRBJ1-2	NA	NA	TGTGCCACCAGCGCCCGTCCTGCTAATGGCTACACCTTC	CATSARPANGYTF
TRBV5-1	TRBJ1-3	NA	NA	TGCGCCAGCAGCTTGGAGAGCTTAAACTCTGGAAACACCATATATTTT	CASSLESLNSGNTIYF
TRBV5-1	TRBJ1-1	NA	NA	TGCGCCAGCAGCTTGGGCGGGGCCTTCATGAACACTGAAGCTTTCTTT	CASSLGGAFMNTEAFF
TRBV28	TRBJ1-2	TRBD1	NA	TGTGCCAGCAGTTTGGGAGGGACAGGGAGTAACTATGGCTACACCTTC	CASSLGGTGSNYGYTF
TRBV4-1	TRBJ1-2	NA	NA	TGCGCCAGCAGCCAAGAGACAGGATACTATGGCTACACCTTC	CASSQETGYYGYTF
TRBV30	TRBJ1-6	NA	NA	TGTGCCTGGAGAGGTTCGGGTTCACCCCTCCACTTT	CAWRGSGSPLHF
TRBV6-4	TRBJ2-1	TRBD2	once	TGTGCCAGCAGTGTACAAGCGGGGGGCCGCAATGAGCAGTTCTTC	CASSVQAGGRNEQFF
TRBV11-3	TRBJ2-1	NA	NA	TGTGCCAGCAGCCCGGGGAGGAGCTCCTACAATGAGCAGTTCTTC	CASSPGRSSYNEQFF
TRBV4-1	TRBJ2-2	NA	NA	TGCGCCAGCAGCCAGTCAAGGGCTAGCGTTACCGGGGAGCTGTTTTTT	CASSQSRASVTGELFF
TRBV28	TRBJ2-5	TRBD1	NA	TGTGCCAGTGGGGGACAGTTACAAGAGACCCAGTACTTC	CASGGQLQETQYF
TRBV30	TRBJ2-7	NA	NA	TGTGCCTGGAGCGCCCCGGTCGGGAGAGGGATCCTTTCCTACGAGCAGTACTTC	CAWSAPVGRGILSYEQYF
TRBV4-3	TRBJ2-1	TRBD1	NA	TGCGCCAGCAGCCAAGATCAGGGGGCGGCCTACAATGAGCAGTTCTTC	CASSQDQGAAYNEQFF
TRBV28	TRBJ1-1	NA	NA	TGTGCCAGCAGTCTGGGCCGGGGCACTGAAGCTTTCTTT	CASSLGRGTEAFF
TRBV19	TRBJ2-7	NA	NA	TGTGCCAGTAGTATTTCAGGGGTCTACGAGCAGTACTTC	CASSISGVYEQYF
TRBV7-3	TRBJ1-6	NA	NA	TGTGCCAGCAGCTTGGGAGGGCCCTATAATTCACCCCTCCACTTT	CASSLGGPYNSPLHF
TRBV24-1	TRBJ1-2	NA	NA	TGTGCCACCAGTGTAAGCAGTGGGGCGGTGGGCTACACCTTC	CATSVSSGAVGYTF
TRBV29-1	TRBJ2-7	NA	NA	TGCAGCGTTGAAGACCGTACCTACGAGCAGTACTTC	CSVEDRTYEQYF
TRBV28	TRBJ2-2	NA	once	TGTGCCAGCAACTTACTGTCTCGGGGGAACACCGGGGAGCTGTTTTTT	CASNLLSRGNTGELFF
TRBV5-1	TRBJ2-5	NA	NA	TGCGCCAGCAGCTTGGCCCCCGGTCAACAAGAGACCCAGTACTTC	CASSLAPGQQETQYF
TRBV19	TRBJ1-5	TRBD1	few	TGTGCCAGTAGGGACAGGGGGAGCAATCAGCCCCAGCATTTT	CASRDRGSNQPQHF
TRBV5-1	TRBJ2-7	TRBD2	once	TGCGCCAGCAGCCCGCACCTAGCGGGGGGTTCCTACGAGCAGTACTTC	CASSPHLAGGSYEQYF
TRBV28	TRBJ1-4	TRBD1	NA	TGTGCCAGCAGTCTAGGGGGCTCAAGTGAAAAACTGTTTTTT	CASSLGGSSEKLFF
TRBV19	TRBJ1-2	NA	NA	TGTGCCAGTAGTAAACAGATTTATGGCTACACCTTC	CASSKQIYGYTF
TRBV30	TRBJ1-6	NA	NA	TGTGCCTGGACGGGGGGAGGTAATTCACCCCTCCACTTT	CAWTGGGNSPLHF
TRBV19	TRBJ1-5	TRBD1	NA	TGTGCCAGTAGTACACGCGGACAGGTTCGGTCGCCCCAGCATTTT	CASSTRGQVRSPQHF
TRBV12-3/TRBV12-4	TRBJ1-1	NA	NA	TGTGCCAGCTCCCTAGGTGGGGGGACTGAAGCTTTCTTT	CASSLGGGTEAFF
TRBV6-5	TRBJ2-5	TRBD2	NA	TGTGCCAGCAGTTCCCGGGGGGTATCGTTGGAGACCCAGTACTTC	CASSSRGVSLETQYF
TRBV2	TRBJ1-2	TRBD1	NA	TGTGCCAGCACGTCCGGACAGGGGGCGGGTGGCTACACCTTC	CASTSGQGAGGYTF
TRBV28	TRBJ2-7	TRBD1	few	TGTGCCAGCACCGAGGGGGGGACAGGGAGCTACGAGCAGTACTTC	CASTEGGTGSYEQYF
TRBV7-2	TRBJ2-5	TRBD2	NA	TGTGCCAGCAGCTCTTCCCGGCTAGCGGGGGGGACTACCCAGTACTTC	CASSSSRLAGGTTQYF
TRBV28	TRBJ2-3	NA	NA	TGTGCCAGCAGTTTACCGGCAGGGAGCACAGATACGCAGTATTTT	CASSLPAGSTDTQYF
TRBV6-6	TRBJ1-2	NA	NA	TGTGCCAGCACCCTGGCAGGAGGTGAGGAGAGGGGCTACACCTTC	CASTLAGGEERGYTF
TRBV6-4	TRBJ1-2	NA	NA	TGTGCCAGCAATTTAACAGGGTACTATGGCTACACCTTC	CASNLTGYYGYTF
TRBV29-1	TRBJ1-5	NA	NA	TGCAGCGTCGAACAGGGTCCCAATCAGCCCCAGCATTTT	CSVEQGPNQPQHF
TRBV24-1	TRBJ1-2	TRBD1	NA	TGTGCCACCAGCTCACAGGGGGACTATGGCTACACCTTC	CATSSQGDYGYTF
TRBV6-6	TRBJ2-7	TRBD1	NA	TGTGCCAGCAGTTCGCGGACAGGGGGCGTCAACGAGCAGTACTTC	CASSSRTGGVNEQYF
TRBV28	TRBJ2-7	TRBD1	NA	TGTGCCAGCAGACAGGGGGACTACGAGCAGTACTTC	CASRQGDYEQYF
TRBV30	TRBJ1-4	NA	NA	TGTGCCTGGAACCGAGCGGGGGAAAAACTGTTTTTT	CAWNRAGEKLFF
TRBV5-6	TRBJ2-1	TRBD1	few	TGTGCCAGCACCAAAACAGGGGGCTCCTACAATGAGCAGTTCTTC	CASTKTGGSYNEQFF
TRBV7-9	TRBJ1-1	NA	NA	TGTGCCAGCAGCTTAGCGCGGGGGGTTGTGAACACTGAAGCTTTCTTT	CASSLARGVVNTEAFF